The TCR beta chain described here comes from a study of beta chain features in type 1 diabetes (dated by TCRdb to between 2017 and 2018). Broadly, across the study: Mean age, gender distribution, total cell number and subset yield did not differ between patients and healthy donors. A total of 85 million to 140 million sorted cells were examined across all samples, and a strong correlation was observed between cell number per subset and RNA yield. The study compared TCRB repertoires of sorted circulating CD4+ T cell subsets between recently diagnosed type 1 diabetes patients and matched healthy donors. Naive and central memory subsets were obtained from all 30 or so donors, but regulatory and stem cell-like memory subsets were isolated from only 8 patients and 8 healthy donors. Broader findings and caveats from the paper: A moderate but significant shortening of TCRB CDR3 length was observed in type 1 diabetes patients in all four CD4+ subsets. Because cDNA was sequenced instead of genomic DNA, activated cells with high expression could be over-represented, although the groups did not differ in activation or CD3 levels. The naive, central memory and regulatory TCRB repertoires appeared to resemble one another more closely among patients than among healthy donors. Because small numbers of individuals were included in the HLA sub-analyses, any influence of HLA type on TCRB rearrangement was left unresolved. Shorter templates might be favored by PCR, yet because patient and control samples were amplified and corrected together, any such skew would affect both groups equally. At VDJ recombination sites, type 1 diabetes patients had fewer insertions and more deleted nucleotides, which implies abnormalities in thymic rearrangement.

The High Capacity cDNA Reverse Transcription Kit was used to reverse transcribe all of the isolated RNA, meaning that expressed TCRB transcripts were what got sequenced. Naive, central memory and regulatory T cell samples underwent deep immunoSEQ sequencing, averaging about 3.57 million total reads per sample. Sorted cells were lysed in RLT buffer and RNA was extracted with DNase-treated RNeasy Micro or Mini kits, depending on cell number. To prevent cross-contamination, each cell subset was processed individually, whereas patient and healthy donor samples were processed jointly. The immunoSEQ multiplex PCR was used to amplify TCRB sequences from cDNA, generating 87-bp fragments that spanned the CDR3 region. The amplicons were sequenced using the Illumina HiSeq platform. In the authors' own workflow: PCR bias was corrected computationally using synthetic template baselines, and reads within Hamming distance 2 were collapsed, with unmergeable singletons discarded. By aligning reads against IMGT, V, D and J genes, CDR3 length, and insertions or deletions at six rearrangement sites were assigned. Within each subset, clonotype counts were normalized to sorted cell number, and only after that were true diversity and Gini coefficients computed with the tcR R package. The overlap coefficient, calculated on TCRB nucleotide sequences, was used to measure repertoire sharing. Not all clones reach the TCRdb copy of this immuneACCESS table, which keeps in-frame sequences only. Checked studies attribute under half of the gap to unresolved V genes and leave the rest unexplained. V and J calls plus clone size are reproduced from that table; the DNA served to infer D and trimming. The sample table shows nearly 350,000 clones, and 8% are seen once. The ten largest clones add up to 0.44% of the sample.

Each donor gave one peripheral blood draw, approximately 100 mL on average, collected into heparinised tubes. Using a panel that included CD45RO, CCR7, CD25, CD127, CD95 and CD27, naive, central memory, regulatory and stem cell-like memory CD4+ T cells were sorted on a BD FACSAria II. All sorted populations exceeded 95% purity. PBMCs were isolated right away by Lymphoprep density gradient centrifugation and were stained directly, without culture. To minimize batch effects, samples were stained and sorted in pairs, one healthy donor with one patient per experiment. At least ten counts were recorded for this clone. Its antigen is not yet known. No per-base quality is available; no much larger clone lies one base away. The germline V gene provides CDR1 MDHEN and CDR2 SYDVKM. The CDR3 goes from the cysteine to the phenylalanine over 13 residues. The CDR3 DNA has 39 bases and is translated from base 1. For this chain, trimming is 9 bases at the V end and 2 bases at the J end, and the number of junction bases without a gene match is 5.

What was sequenced was central memory CD4+ T cells from blood. The chain couples TRBV28 to TRBJ2-7; 9 bases in the junction line up with TRBD2. This TCR came from a woman aged 18-29 years in good health. The DNA reads as follows: TGTGCCAGTACCGGGACTAGCACCTACGAGCAGTACTTC. Its translation is CASTGTSTYEQYF.